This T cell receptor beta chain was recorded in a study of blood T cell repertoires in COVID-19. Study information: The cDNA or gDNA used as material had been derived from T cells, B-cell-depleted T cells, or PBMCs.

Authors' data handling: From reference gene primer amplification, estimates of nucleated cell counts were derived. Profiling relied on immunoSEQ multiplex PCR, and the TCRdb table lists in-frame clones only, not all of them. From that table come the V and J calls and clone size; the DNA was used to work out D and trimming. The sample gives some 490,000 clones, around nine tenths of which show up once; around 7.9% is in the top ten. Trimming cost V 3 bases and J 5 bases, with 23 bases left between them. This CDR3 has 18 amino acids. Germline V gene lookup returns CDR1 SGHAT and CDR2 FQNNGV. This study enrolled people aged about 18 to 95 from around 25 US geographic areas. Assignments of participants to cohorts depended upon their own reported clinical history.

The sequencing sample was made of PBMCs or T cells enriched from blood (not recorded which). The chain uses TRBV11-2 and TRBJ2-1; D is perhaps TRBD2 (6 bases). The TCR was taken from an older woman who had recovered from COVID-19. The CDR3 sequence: CASSFEVTDWRGDNEQFF. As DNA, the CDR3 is TGTGCCAGCAGCTTCGAAGTTACGGACTGGCGGGGCGACAATGAGCAGTTCTTC.